The next 26 T cell receptor beta chains were all read from a single sample in a study of shared clonotypes between healthy human individuals. TCRdb keeps only in-frame clones here, not all; method: immunoSEQ multiplex PCR. Among 2,500,000 or so clones, just under 95% were seen once, and the ten largest hold approximately 0.4%. The specimen sequenced was naive CD4+ T cells from PBMCs. Subset described: CD45RA+ positively selected. These receptors were taken from a man younger than 30 in good health. Some clones in this sample may be carry-over from other donors' samples.

This chain connects TRBV7-9 to TRBJ2-3, with 11 bases fitting TRBD2. From germline, CDR1 is SEHNR and CDR2 FQNEAQ (reference sequence). After removal of 4 bases from V and 6 bases from J, the junction contained 18 bases not matched to a gene. The length of the CDR3 is 19 residues. CDR3 nucleotides: TGTGCCAGCAGCTCGTCCGGGAGCCTAGCGGGAGGTGCGTTTGATACGCAGTATTTT. Translating gives CASSSSGSLAGGAFDTQYF.

The chain uses TRBV4-1 and TRBJ2-7, with D possibly TRBD2 on 7 matching bases. Trimming stripped 0 bases from V and 2 bases from J, with 17 bases between. CDR1 is MGHRA and CDR2 is YSYEKL in the germline V gene. The CDR3 consists of 17 residues. CDR3 DNA sequence: TGCGCCAGCAGCCAAGATATCGTAGGGGAGGGGGCCTACGAGCAGTACTTC. Protein product: CASSQDIVGEGAYEQYF.

V and J are TRBV9 and TRBJ2-2, with TRBD1 as a possible D gene (5 bases). This CDR3 contains 15 residues. V was pared by 1 base and J by 2 bases, with 9 bases between. CDR1 SGDLS and CDR2 YYNGEE come from the germline V gene. The CDR3 spells CASSVKGLNTGELFF. The CDR3, as DNA: TGTGCCAGCAGCGTAAAGGGGTTAAACACCGGGGAGCTGTTTTTT.

This chain joins TRBV28 and TRBJ2-5; D gene unclear. The assigned J gene may be wrong: the sequence end matches TRBJ2-7 better. Germline CDR1 is MDHEN and CDR2 is SYDVKM. The CDR3 loop spans 12 amino acids. The CDR3 region has the DNA TGTGCCAGCAGGCTGGGCGCCTACGAGCAGTACTTC. Translated: CASRLGAYEQYF.

This chain uses TRBV4-2 with TRBJ2-1, with 9 bases aligning to TRBD2. Unmatched junction bases numbered 6, after V lost 0 bases and J lost 6 bases. In germline, CDR1 is LGHNA, CDR2 YNFKEQ. The CDR3 spans 16 residues. The CDR3 nucleotides read TGTGCCAGCAGCCAAGATGGCGGGAGGGCCGTCAATGAGCAGTTCTTC. This translates into CASSQDGGRAVNEQFF.

Points on this clone: The sample has other DNA sequences that encode this CDR3 too. The rearrangement joins TRBV18 to TRBJ2-6; D may be TRBD2 (5 bases). Trimming removed 6 bases at V and 0 bases at J, with 9 bases between. Germline lookup yields CDR1 KGHSH and CDR2 LQKENI. This CDR3 spans 15 amino acids. This CDR3 is CASSPSGSGANVLTF. DNA of the CDR3: TGTGCCAGCTCCCCCAGCGGCTCTGGGGCCAACGTCCTGACTTTC. Drawing the rest from reference TRBV18 and TRBJ2-6, the complete variable domain is NAGVMQNPRHLVRRRGQEARLRCSPMKGHSHVYWYRQLPEEGLKFMVYLQKENIIDESGMPKERFSAEFPKEGPSILRIQQVVRGDSAAYFCASSPSGSGANVLTFGAGSRLTVL.

The chain recombines TRBV4-3 with TRBJ1-4, with D perhaps TRBD1 (5 bases). Germline V gene lookup returns CDR1 LGHNA and CDR2 YSLEER. V was shortened by 3 bases and J by 7 bases, with 18 bases between the two germline ends. This CDR3 has 16 amino acids. CDR3 protein: CASSQTKAVRAEKLFF. DNA for the CDR3: TGCGCCAGCAGCCAGACAAAGGCCGTCAGGGCTGAAAAACTGTTTTTT.

The rearrangement joins TRBV7-7 to TRBJ2-5; D gene uncertain. Trimming removed 5 bases at V and 5 bases at J, with 9 bases between. The CDR3 is made up of 12 amino acids. The germline V gene encodes CDR1 SSHAT and CDR2 FNYEAQ (reference sequence). CDR3 DNA sequence: TGTGCCAGCAGCCCCGTAGGGGAGACCCAGTACTTC. Its translation is CASSPVGETQYF.

The chain carries TRBV6-5 and TRBJ2-7; perhaps D is TRBD1 or TRBD2 (5 bases each). CDR1 and CDR2 from the germline V gene are MNHEY and SVGAGI. The CDR3 sequence is 14 residues long. The V gene lost 6 bases and the J gene lost 5 bases, with 17 bases spanning the gap. Written as DNA, the CDR3 is TGTGCCAGCAGCCTGGGGCTGGGGACCCACGAGCAGTACTTC. It codes for CASSLGLGTHEQYF.

The chain links TRBV19 to TRBJ2-4, with 7 nucleotides matching TRBD1. CDR1 is LNHDA and CDR2 is SQIVND in the germline V gene (reference sequence). CDR3 length: 14 amino acids. V lost 1 base, J lost 6 bases, and 3 bases stayed unmatched. CDR3 in amino acids: CASSIGAGGNIQYF. CDR3 nucleotides: TGTGCCAGTAGTATAGGGGCAGGGGGAAACATTCAGTACTTC.

This chain links TRBV6-1 with TRBJ1-5; TRBD1 agrees at 10 bases. There are 15 residues in the CDR3. Germline assignment: CDR1 MNHNS and CDR2 SASEGT. With 5 bases clipped from V and 3 bases from J, the junction kept 4 bases outside the gene matches. The CDR3 loop reads CASSPGTGVNQPQHF. CDR3 nucleotide sequence: TGTGCCAGCAGTCCCGGGACAGGGGTCAATCAGCCCCAGCATTTT.

This clone was picked up one time. V usage is TRBV11-3 and J usage is TRBJ2-1, with a weak D call TRBD1 (7 bases). Trimming stripped 5 bases from V and 7 bases from J, with 21 bases between. This CDR3 comprises 16 residues. The germline gives CDR1 SGHNT, CDR2 YENEEA. The CDR3 spells CASSPGRTGLKNEQFF. The CDR3 region has the DNA TGTGCCAGCAGCCCGGGCAGGACAGGACTAAAAAATGAGCAGTTCTTC.

This rearrangement joins TRBV5-1 to TRBJ1-3; D not resolved. This CDR3 comprises 15 residues. The ends were cut back, 2 bases at V and 3 bases at J, with 12 bases in the middle. The germline V gene has CDR1 SGHRS and CDR2 YFSETQ. DNA for the CDR3: TGCGCCAGCAGCTTTTTTGTCGGGGTTGGAAACACCATATATTTT. Translating it yields CASSFFVGVGNTIYF.

The V gene is TRBV7-9, the J gene TRBJ1-2; D is unclear. Germline lookup yields CDR1 SEHNR and CDR2 FQNEAQ (reference sequence). Trimming cost V 1 base and J 4 bases, with 16 bases left between them. This CDR3 has 16 residues. For the CDR3, the DNA is TGTGCCAGCAGCTTAGACCGATCTTACGCCCTCTATGGCTACACCTTC. Translating gives CASSLDRSYALYGYTF.

The chain recombines TRBV28 with TRBJ2-7; the D gene is possibly TRBD1 (6 bases). This CDR3 is 13 amino acids long. CDR1 and CDR2 from the germline V gene are MDHEN and SYDVKM. V was trimmed by 3 bases and J by 3 bases, leaving 9 bases between them. The CDR3 coding sequence is TGTGCCAGCAGTTTCGCAGGGGACTACGAGCAGTACTTC. It encodes CASSFAGDYEQYF.

The genes are TRBV28 and TRBJ1-5, with 8 bases matching TRBD1. The CDR3 covers 15 residues. Germline values: CDR1 MDHEN, CDR2 SYDVKM. J gave up 5 bases and V 7 bases, and 10 bases lay outside the gene matches. For the CDR3, the DNA is TGTGCCAGCACCATACGCGGACAGGGCTATCAGCCCCAGCATTTT. Amino acid sequence: CASTIRGQGYQPQHF.

On this clone: The identical CDR3 is also encoded by other nucleotide sequences in the sample. This rearrangement joins TRBV5-1 to TRBJ2-1; no reliable D call. Germline values: CDR1 SGHRS, CDR2 YFSETQ. V was trimmed by 0 bases and J by 3 bases, leaving 4 bases between them. The CDR3 has 13 amino acids. CDR3 in amino acids: CASSLDSYNEQFF. Here the CDR3 DNA reads TGCGCCAGCAGCTTGGACAGCTACAATGAGCAGTTCTTC.

The rearrangement joins TRBV19 to TRBJ1-5; no clear D. The CDR3 spans 16 residues. Deletions cut 8 bases from V and 2 bases from J, with 19 bases between. Germline V gives CDR1 LNHDA, CDR2 SQIVND (reference sequence). The CDR3 coding sequence is TGTGCCAGTCGTTACAACCTTCGTGGGGGCAATCAGCCCCAGCATTTT. Its protein is CASRYNLRGGNQPQHF.

V gene TRBV28 combines with J gene TRBJ2-2; D unresolved. V was shortened by 3 bases and J by 2 bases, with 10 bases between the two germline ends. The CDR3 length is 15 residues. CDR1 and CDR2 from the germline V gene are MDHEN and SYDVKM. The CDR3 bases are TGTGCCAGCAGTTTTGCGAATCTCAACACCGGGGAGCTGTTTTTT. Translated: CASSFANLNTGELFF.

The J gene is TRBJ2-2, the V gene TRBV28, with a possible D match to TRBD2 (6 bases). Germline V gives CDR1 MDHEN, CDR2 SYDVKM. The CDR3 spans 16 residues. Trimming left V 5 bases short and J 3 bases short, with 16 bases between. CDR3: CASSPSAGWDTGELFF. As DNA, the CDR3 is TGTGCCAGCAGTCCCTCGGCGGGGTGGGACACCGGGGAGCTGTTTTTT.

The gene calls are TRBV7-9 and TRBJ2-7; maybe TRBD2 (6 bases). CDR1 is SEHNR and CDR2 is FQNEAQ in the germline V gene (reference sequence). Trimming cost V 7 bases and J 4 bases, with 20 bases left between them. The CDR3 runs 15 residues. CDR3 coding DNA: TGTGCCAGCACCCAATGGGGGGTCTCGAATTACGAGCAGTACTTC. Translating it yields CASTQWGVSNYEQYF.

The chain uses TRBV27 and TRBJ1-3; 7 bases fit TRBD1. This CDR3 spans 16 amino acids. V dropped 3 bases and J dropped 0; count of bases not matched to a gene: 5. CDR1 is MNHEY and CDR2 is SMNVEV in the germline V gene (reference sequence). CDR3 protein: CASSFAYRGSGNTIYF. For the CDR3, the DNA is TGTGCCAGCAGTTTCGCATACAGGGGCTCTGGAAACACCATATATTTT.

The V gene is TRBV7-6, the J gene TRBJ2-7; unclear D gene. CDR3 length equals 13 residues. V was trimmed by 5 bases and J by 6 bases, leaving 14 bases between them. Germline V gene sequence: CDR1 SGHVS, CDR2 FNYEAQ. The DNA for the CDR3 is TGTGCCAGCAGCCCGCTAAGGATCGGCGAGCAGTACTTC. The encoded protein is CASSPLRIGEQYF.

The genes are TRBV29-1 and TRBJ1-1, with 7 bases identical to TRBD1. Germline CDR1 reads SQVTM; CDR2 reads ANQGSEA. CDR3 length: 13 amino acids. Unmatched junction bases numbered 6, after V lost 8 bases and J lost 0 bases. As DNA, the CDR3 is TGCAGCCCCCGACAGGGTATGAACACTGAAGCTTTCTTT. Translating gives CSPRQGMNTEAFF.

This clone was counted only a few times. J is TRBJ1-5 and V is TRBV9; D unresolved. Germline CDR1 SGDLS, CDR2 YYNGEE. This CDR3 comprises 12 residues. Trimming cost V 4 bases and J 9 bases, with 11 bases left between them. The CDR3 coding sequence is TGTGCCAGCAGCAGAGAGTTGGGGCCCCAGCATTTT. Its protein product is CASSRELGPQHF.

The chain carries TRBV11-3 and TRBJ2-7, with D perhaps given as TRBD1 or TRBD2 (5 bases each). Trimming removed 1 base at V and 2 bases at J, with 12 bases between. The length of the CDR3 is 15 residues. Germline V lookup: CDR1 SGHNT, CDR2 YENEEA. The CDR3 loop is CASSLGGELTYEQYF. CDR3 DNA sequence: TGTGCCAGCAGCTTAGGAGGGGAATTAACCTACGAGCAGTACTTC.